Shown below are 13 T cell receptor beta chains from a single sample sequenced in a study of human T cells and chemical hapten exposure. As for time point: patch test 3, about 24 weeks after DPC sensitization. The treatment is: therapeutic diphenylcyclopropenone sensitization with weekly scalp DPC. Total RNA was isolated from whole blood that had not been fractionated. TCRdb re-derived calls from the RACE reads in MiXCR, one entry per CDR3 protein. This sample has roughly 38,000 distinct CDR3 sequences, with more than 8% found just once. The sample here was whole blood, taken in connection with sensitization to the hapten diphenylcyclopropenone (DPC). All receptors derive from a man between 45 and 60 years old with alopecia areata. Some clones in this sample may be carry-over from other donors' samples.

The rearrangement links TRBV3-1 to TRBJ1-2; D is ambiguous. The CDR3 has 12 residues. CDR1 and CDR2 (germline): LGHDT, YNNKEL (reference sequence). V was pared by 3 bases and J by 7 bases, with 9 bases between. CDR3 in amino acids: CASSQGIGGYTF. The DNA of the CDR3 is TGTGCCAGCAGCCAGGGAATTGGTGGCTACACCTTC.

This sequence joins TRBV28 and TRBJ2-7; D ambiguous. CDR1 and CDR2 from the germline V gene are MDHEN and SYDVKM. The CDR3 is made up of 11 amino acids. Trimming shortened V by 3 bases and J by 5 bases, and 5 bases separated the two germline ends. The CDR3 region is CASSLGHEQYF. CDR3 in DNA: TGTGCCAGCAGTTTGGGCCACGAGCAGTACTTC.

The J gene is TRBJ2-1, the V gene TRBV11-1; TRBD2 agrees at 10 bases. After removal of 0 bases from V and 7 bases from J, the junction contained 3 bases not matched to a gene. The CDR3 is 15 amino acids. Germline loops: CDR1 SGHAT, CDR2 FQDESV (reference sequence). CDR3 bases: TGTGCCAGCAGCTTAGCCAGCGGGAGGGTAAATGAGCAGTTCTTC. It encodes CASSLASGRVNEQFF.

This chain joins TRBV6-6 and TRBJ2-7; 9 positions match TRBD1. The CDR3 loop spans 16 amino acids. Per the germline V gene, CDR1 is MNHNY and CDR2 is SVGAGI (reference sequence). V was clipped by 6 bases and J by 0 bases; unmatched bases: 9. The DNA of the CDR3 is TGTGCCAGCAGCCCCATCACACAGGGGGCCTCCTACGAGCAGTACTTC. Protein product: CASSPITQGASYEQYF.

This clonotype was observed at least ten times. V usage is TRBV3-1 and J usage is TRBJ2-7; TRBD2 aligns across 8 bases. Per germline, CDR1 LGHDT and CDR2 YNNKEL (reference sequence). The CDR3 spans 14 residues. Unmatched junction bases numbered 8, after V lost 5 bases and J lost 5 bases. CDR3 sequence (DNA): TGTGCCAGCAGCTCGATGACTAGCGTCGACGAGCAGTACTTC. It yields the protein CASSSMTSVDEQYF.

In DNA, the CDR3 is TGCAGCGTTGTAGGGAACCAAGAGACCCAGTACTTC. Its protein is CSVVGNQETQYF. The chain has TRBV29-1 and TRBJ2-5; no clear D gene. Per germline, CDR1 SQVTM and CDR2 ANQGSEA. Trimming pared 4 bases from V and 0 bases from J, leaving 6 bases between. This CDR3 contains 12 residues.

This chain uses TRBV4-1 with TRBJ2-3, with unresolved D. The germline CDR1 and CDR2 sequences are MGHRA and YSYEKL. CDR3 length: 12 residues. Trimming left V 1 base short and J 4 bases short, with 3 bases between. DNA of the CDR3: TGCGCCAGCAGCCAAGCCCCAGATACGCAGTATTTT. Amino acids: CASSQAPDTQYF.

This clonotype occurred many times. This chain uses TRBV7-8 with TRBJ1-2; 10 bases fit TRBD1. CDR3 length: 15 residues. The trim removed 3 bases at V and 4 bases at J, leaving 5 bases unmatched. Per the germline V gene, CDR1 is SGHVS and CDR2 is FQNEAQ. The CDR3 region has the DNA TGTGCCAGCAGCTTCTCGGGACAGGGGACCTATGGCTACACCTTC. This gives the protein CASSFSGQGTYGYTF.

This clonotype was counted a few times. V and J are TRBV28 and TRBJ1-2; D remains ambiguous. The V end lost 5 bases, the J end lost 5 bases, and 6 bases lay between the germline ends. Germline V CDR1 and CDR2: MDHEN, SYDVKM. The CDR3 runs 11 residues. This chain's CDR3 is CASSTEYGYTF. In nucleotides, the CDR3 is TGTGCCAGCAGTACAGAGTATGGCTACACCTTC.

The chain couples TRBV28 to TRBJ2-7; D remains unclear. The CDR3 spans 13 residues. Germline CDR1 reads MDHEN; CDR2 reads SYDVKM. V dropped 3 bases and J dropped 2 bases, with 8 bases sitting between them. The chain's CDR3 is CASSFVTTYEQYF. Here the CDR3 DNA reads TGTGCCAGCAGTTTCGTGACCACCTACGAGCAGTACTTC.

CDR3 nucleotides: TGTGCCAGCAGTCCGGGACAGGCATACACTGAAGCTTTCTTT. Its translation: CASSPGQAYTEAFF. J is TRBJ1-1 and V is TRBV25-1; the match to TRBD1 covers 8 bases. CDR3 size: 14 residues. Germline V gene sequence: CDR1 MGHDK, CDR2 SYGVNS. J gave up 3 bases and V 5 bases, and 5 bases lay outside the gene matches.

This clonotype was counted between two and nine times. V gene TRBV7-3 combines with J gene TRBJ2-3, with D perhaps matching TRBD1 (6 bases). Germline loops: CDR1 SGHTA, CDR2 FQGTGA. This CDR3 has 16 residues. V lost 2 bases and J lost 2, with 14 bases in between. The CDR3 bases are TGTGCCAGCAGCTTAGACAGGTACCAGCCCACAGATACGCAGTATTTT. Protein: CASSLDRYQPTDTQYF.

This clonotype came up many times. The rearrangement links TRBV20-1 to TRBJ2-1, with 9 bases matching TRBD2. V lost 1 base, J lost 10 bases, and 11 bases stayed unmatched. The CDR3 has 15 amino acids. Germline CDR1 is DFQATT and CDR2 is SNEGSKA (reference sequence). The CDR3 here is CSARVGTSLAREQFF. CDR3 nucleotide sequence: TGCAGTGCTAGAGTCGGGACTAGCCTAGCTAGAGAGCAGTTCTTC.